Following are 20 T cell receptor beta chains from one sample sequenced in a study of shared clonotypes between healthy human individuals. Only in-frame clones appear in the TCRdb table, and some are missing; sequencing was by immunoSEQ multiplex PCR. This repertoire shows about 510,000 clones, over 75% found once; its top ten account for approximately 12%. Material: PBMCs. The receptor source for this set is a woman between 40 and 55 years old in good health. Some clones in this sample may be carry-over from other donors' samples.

This chain links TRBV11-1 with TRBJ2-1; the D is unclear. Germline values: CDR1 SGHAT, CDR2 FQDESV (reference sequence). V was clipped by 5 bases and J by 6 bases, with 11 bases between them. The CDR3 has 13 amino acids. CDR3 bases: TGTGCCAGCAGCCCCCCCAACAGCAATGAGCAGTTCTTC. As protein: CASSPPNSNEQFF.

J is TRBJ2-5 and V is TRBV11-3; a weak D match, TRBD2 (5 bases). Trimming removed 1 base at V and 5 bases at J, with 14 bases between. CDR3 size: 15 residues. CDR1 SGHNT and CDR2 YENEEA come from the germline V gene. CDR3 in amino acids: CASSLGGEESETQYF. CDR3 bases: TGTGCCAGCAGCTTAGGGGGAGAAGAGTCGGAGACCCAGTACTTC.

This clone appeared once. CDR3 DNA sequence: TGTGCCAGCAAACTCAGGGGCCCCACCTACGAGCAGTACTTC. It is translated as CASKLRGPTYEQYF. The chain couples TRBV2 to TRBJ2-7; D is perhaps TRBD1 (6 bases). The CDR3 sequence is 14 residues long. V was pared by 7 bases and J by 2 bases, with 15 bases between. Per the germline V gene, CDR1 is SNHLY and CDR2 is FYNNEI.

This chain uses TRBV6-1 with TRBJ1-5; possible D gene TRBD1, 5 bases. This CDR3 region has 13 residues. Trimming cost V 4 bases and J 6 bases, with 10 bases left between them. Germline CDR1 reads MNHNS; CDR2 reads SASEGT. CDR3 protein: CASSVVRGQPQHF. The DNA of the CDR3 is TGTGCCAGCAGTGTAGTGAGGGGTCAGCCCCAGCATTTT.

The gene calls are TRBV5-1 and TRBJ1-2; 8 bases line up with TRBD1. CDR1 SGHRS and CDR2 YFSETQ come from the germline V gene. The CDR3 runs to 14 residues. V dropped 4 bases and J dropped 6; count of bases not matched to a gene: 8. DNA of the CDR3: TGCGCCAGCAGCCCGCAAACAGGGGGAGATGGCTACACCTTC. It is translated as CASSPQTGGDGYTF.

The chain has TRBV6-5 and TRBJ1-4; 7 bases are shared with TRBD1. The CDR3 runs 14 residues. The J segment lost 8 bases and the V segment lost 3 bases, leaving 6 bases of the junction unmatched. Germline CDR1 and CDR2: MNHEY and SVGAGI. CDR3 loop: CASSYRQGGEKLFF. The DNA of the CDR3 is TGTGCCAGCAGTTATCGACAGGGAGGCGAAAAACTGTTTTTT.

V gene TRBV28 combines with J gene TRBJ1-1; no reliable D call. Germline CDR1 is MDHEN and CDR2 is SYDVKM. Deletions cut 2 bases from V and 1 base from J, with 8 bases between. The CDR3 contains 14 residues. This CDR3 is CASSLTRPNTEAFF. The CDR3 DNA is TGTGCCAGCAGTTTAACAAGGCCGAACACTGAAGCTTTCTTT.

The gene calls are TRBV7-9 and TRBJ1-2; tentatively, D is TRBD1 (6 bases). Trimming pared 4 bases from V and 3 bases from J, leaving 9 bases between. The CDR3 is 13 residues long. Germline V CDR1 and CDR2: SEHNR, FQNEAQ (reference sequence). CDR3 in amino acids: CASSYNRDYGYTF. DNA of the CDR3: TGTGCCAGCAGCTACAACAGGGACTATGGCTACACCTTC.

This clone appeared a few times. J is TRBJ2-1 and V is TRBV29-1; perhaps TRBD1 as D (5 bases). Germline V gene lookup returns CDR1 SQVTM and CDR2 ANQGSEA. Trimming took off 4 bases at V and 4 bases at J, with 23 bases between the two ends. CDR3 size: 17 residues. The CDR3: CSVGGPLTGFDYNEQFF. The CDR3 coding sequence is TGCAGCGTTGGGGGCCCCCTGACCGGCTTTGATTACAATGAGCAGTTCTTC.

V usage is TRBV2 and J usage is TRBJ1-6; D might be TRBD1 (6 bases). The CDR3 contains 15 residues. Germline CDR1 SNHLY, CDR2 FYNNEI. The V and J ends lost 5 bases and 9 bases respectively, with 17 bases between them. CDR3 nucleotide sequence: TGTGCCAGCAGTCCGGAGGCGGTGACAGGTTCACCCCTCCACTTT. It codes for CASSPEAVTGSPLHF.

V gene TRBV7-9 combines with J gene TRBJ1-1; maybe TRBD1 (5 bases). There are 14 residues in the CDR3. V gave up 2 bases and J gave up 11 bases, with 18 bases separating them. Germline V gene lookup returns CDR1 SEHNR and CDR2 FQNEAQ (reference sequence). CDR3 protein: CASSLTGAGVSAFF. The DNA for the CDR3 is TGTGCCAGCAGCTTAACCGGGGCCGGGGTGTCCGCTTTCTTT.

This chain joins TRBV5-1 and TRBJ2-1, with TRBD2 matching 14 bases. In germline, CDR1 is SGHRS, CDR2 YFSETQ. This CDR3 contains 15 residues. Germline trimming cut 7 bases from V and 8 bases from J; bases unmatched to any gene: 8. For the CDR3, the DNA is TGCGCCAGCGGGGCAGGGACTAGCGGGAGCGATGAGCAGTTCTTC. It translates to CASGAGTSGSDEQFF.

This chain uses TRBV9 with TRBJ2-2; a weak D match, TRBD1 (5 bases). The CDR3 is made up of 17 amino acids. Germline CDR1 SGDLS, CDR2 YYNGEE. Between the trimmed V and J ends, which lost 3 bases and 7 bases, there was a span of 22 bases. CDR3 sequence reads: CASSAHSLGAGVGELFF. CDR3 DNA sequence: TGTGCCAGCAGCGCCCACTCGCTTGGGGCTGGGGTCGGGGAGCTGTTTTTT.

This sequence joins TRBV2 and TRBJ1-1; possible D gene TRBD1, 5 bases. This CDR3 has 13 residues. Germline CDR1 SNHLY, CDR2 FYNNEI. V was clipped by 11 bases and J by 1 base, with 14 bases between them. In DNA, the CDR3 is TGTGCCCTATCGACAGCCCCGAACACTGAAGCTTTCTTT. This sequence encodes CALSTAPNTEAFF.

In its sample, this clone was seen once. The V call is TRBV6-1, the J call TRBJ2-3; 7 bases fit TRBD1. J lost 2 bases, V lost 5 bases, and 4 bases had no gene match. The CDR3 spans 14 residues. CDR1 is MNHNS, CDR2 SASEGT, per germline. The CDR3 spells CASSRTGDTDTQYF. The CDR3 nucleotides read TGTGCCAGCAGTAGGACAGGCGACACAGATACGCAGTATTTT.

CDR3 residues: CASDGEGNYGYTF. The CDR3 DNA reads as TGTGCCAGCGATGGAGAGGGGAACTATGGCTACACCTTC. The rearrangement uses TRBV18 and TRBJ1-2, with a possible D match to TRBD1 (5 bases). This CDR3 comprises 13 residues. The germline V and J ends were trimmed by 8 bases and 2 bases, with 12 bases remaining between them. CDR1 and CDR2 (germline): KGHSH, LQKENI.

The CDR3 is CAISTGTSGYNEQFF. The CDR3 DNA is TGTGCCATCAGCACCGGGACTAGCGGGTACAATGAGCAGTTCTTC. The chain couples TRBV10-3 to TRBJ2-1; 12 bases align to TRBD2. The ends lost 6 bases at V and 4 bases at J; junction bases unmatched: 4. The CDR3 length is 15 residues. Germline CDR1 ENHRY, CDR2 SYGVKD.

The V and J genes are TRBV7-8 and TRBJ1-5; 7 nucleotides align to TRBD1. The ends lost 6 bases at V and 0 bases at J; junction bases unmatched: 11. Germline V gene sequence: CDR1 SGHVS, CDR2 FQNEAQ. The CDR3 length is 17 residues. The CDR3 region is CASSYRDRTYSNQPQHF. CDR3 bases: TGTGCCAGCAGTTACCGGGACAGAACTTATAGCAATCAGCCCCAGCATTTT.

V gene TRBV29-1 combines with J gene TRBJ2-1, with 13 bases aligning to TRBD2. The CDR3 has 13 residues. The germline gives CDR1 SQVTM, CDR2 ANQGSEA. The trim removed 6 bases at V and 9 bases at J, leaving 5 bases unmatched. The CDR3 coding sequence is TGCAGCGTGGTGACTAGCGGGAGGATTGAGCAGTTCTTC. Amino acid sequence: CSVVTSGRIEQFF.

The rearrangement links TRBV7-3 to TRBJ1-5; maybe TRBD1 (6 bases). Germline CDR1 and CDR2: SGHTA and FQGTGA. V shed 7 bases and J shed 3 bases, with 13 bases lying between them. The CDR3 contains 14 residues. In DNA, the CDR3 is TGTGCCAGCACGGAACAGGGAAACAATCAGCCCCAGCATTTT. Amino acid sequence: CASTEQGNNQPQHF.